This entry lists 23 T cell receptor beta chains sequenced from one sample in a study of control samples from healthy donors and cancer patients (dated by TCRdb to 2019 to 2021). The library was built by means of the immunoSEQ multiplex PCR assay. TCRdb retrieved this table from immuneACCESS and kept in-frame rearrangements only. Not all clones are present; in checked studies, unresolved V genes account for under half, and no reason is known for the remainder. Counted in this sample were about 50,000 clones; 85% to 90% of them appeared once. Together, the top ten hold under 45% of the sample. The sequenced material came from PBMCs. The receptors originated from a man in his fifties with head and neck cancer.

The rearrangement links TRBV5-6 to TRBJ2-3, with unresolved D. The CDR3 covers 13 residues. Germline V gene sequence: CDR1 SGHDT, CDR2 YYEEEE. V was pared by 1 base and J by 5 bases, with 8 bases between. The CDR3: CASSLRSQDTQYF. The CDR3 nucleotides are TGTGCCAGCAGCTTGAGGTCTCAAGATACGCAGTATTTT.

The chain is built from TRBV30 and TRBJ2-1; 12 nucleotides align to TRBD2. With 4 bases clipped from V and 10 bases from J, the junction kept 8 bases outside the gene matches. The CDR3 has 14 amino acids. CDR1 and CDR2 from the germline V gene are GTSNPN and SVGIG (reference sequence). CDR3 in amino acids: CAWMSSGRALEQFF. CDR3 DNA: TGTGCCTGGATGTCTAGCGGGAGGGCCTTGGAGCAGTTCTTC.

The chain recombines TRBV28 with TRBJ2-7, with D tentatively TRBD1 (6 bases). The CDR3 is 12 residues long. Germline values: CDR1 MDHEN, CDR2 SYDVKM. Deletions cut 7 bases from V and 6 bases from J, with 13 bases between. Here the CDR3 DNA reads TGTGCCAGCACCCGCCCCAGGGGCGAGCAGTACTTC. Its protein is CASTRPRGEQYF.

The V gene is TRBV3-1 (or the pseudogene TRBV3-2), the J gene TRBJ2-5, with unresolved D. Trimming cost V 6 bases and J 0 bases, with 8 bases left between them. The CDR3 loop spans 13 amino acids. Per the germline V gene, CDR1 is LGHDT and CDR2 is YNNKEL (reference sequence). Written as DNA, the CDR3 is TGTGCCAGCAGTCGGAGACACCAAGAGACCCAGTACTTC. Protein sequence: CASSRRHQETQYF.

This chain links TRBV7-2 with TRBJ2-1, with a weak D call TRBD2 (6 bases). V dropped 5 bases and J dropped 5 bases, with 19 bases sitting between them. Germline CDR1 reads SGHTA; CDR2 reads FQGNSA. The CDR3 runs 16 residues. DNA for the CDR3: TGTGCCAGCAGCCCGCCGGGGGTTGGACTTCACAATGAGCAGTTCTTC. The encoded protein is CASSPPGVGLHNEQFF.

The V call is TRBV28, the J call TRBJ2-7; no definite D call. The CDR3 totals 13 residues. Germline V CDR1 and CDR2: MDHEN, SYDVKM. Deletions cut 3 bases from V and 7 bases from J, with 13 bases between. CDR3 nucleotides: TGTGCCAGCAGTTTTTTGGGTATACAGGAGCAGTACTTC. Its protein product is CASSFLGIQEQYF.

The sample holds one count of this clone. The rearrangement uses TRBV19 and TRBJ2-3; possibly TRBD1 or TRBD2 for D (5 bases each). Germline CDR1 reads LNHDA; CDR2 reads SQIVND (reference sequence). CDR3 length: 15 residues. Trimming pared 5 bases from V and 2 bases from J, leaving 14 bases between. CDR3 DNA sequence: TGTGCCAGTAGTCCCCAGTTGGGGGACACAGATACGCAGTATTTT. Translated: CASSPQLGDTDTQYF.

The V gene is TRBV6-4, the J gene TRBJ2-3, with D tentatively TRBD2 (5 bases). CDR1 is MRHNA and CDR2 is SNTAGT in the germline V gene. Trimming cost V 6 bases and J 5 bases, with 6 bases left between them. CDR3 length: 11 amino acids. CDR3 amino acids: CASRAGDTQYF. In nucleotides, the CDR3 is TGTGCCAGCAGGGCGGGAGATACGCAGTATTTT.

The genes are TRBV6-2 or TRBV6-3 and TRBJ1-4; D call uncertain. V dropped 4 bases and J dropped 6 bases, with 12 bases sitting between them. CDR3 length equals 14 residues. Looked up from germline, CDR1 is MNHEY and CDR2 is SVGEGT. This CDR3 is CASSLSGFDEKLFF. In DNA, the CDR3 is TGTGCCAGCAGTTTGTCGGGCTTCGATGAAAAACTGTTTTTT.

V gene TRBV28 combines with J gene TRBJ2-4; 8 bases agree with TRBD2. CDR1 and CDR2 from the germline V gene are MDHEN and SYDVKM. V trimming: 8 bases; J trimming: 6 bases; junction bases outside the gene matches: 9. The CDR3 consists of 14 residues. The CDR3 is CASRGTSGSNIQYF. Written as DNA, the CDR3 is TGTGCCAGCCGCGGAACTAGCGGCTCAAACATTCAGTACTTC.

The J gene is TRBJ2-7, the V gene TRBV6-2 or TRBV6-3; TRBD1 might be the D (6 bases). Germline CDR1 reads MNHEY; CDR2 reads SVGEGT. The CDR3 runs to 15 residues. V gave up 3 bases and J gave up 3 bases, with 15 bases separating them. The CDR3 loop is CASSYLGTQGYEQYF. The CDR3 nucleotides are TGTGCCAGCAGTTATCTGGGGACACAGGGCTACGAGCAGTACTTC.

As DNA, the CDR3 is TGTGCCAGCAGAATGGTAGCGGCGGTCACAGATACGCAGTATTTT. Translating it yields CASRMVAAVTDTQYF. The V and J genes are TRBV11-2 and TRBJ2-3, with D perhaps matching TRBD2 (6 bases). Trimming cost V 6 bases and J 2 bases, with 15 bases left between them. Looked up from germline, CDR1 is SGHAT and CDR2 is FQNNGV. This CDR3 is 15 amino acids long.

This chain uses TRBV6-5 with TRBJ2-3; 9 bases map to TRBD1. Looked up from germline, CDR1 is MNHEY and CDR2 is SVGAGI. Trimming took 7 bases from V and 3 from J; bases not matched to a gene: 5. This CDR3 is built from 14 residues. The CDR3 reads CASKKDRGTDTQYF. As DNA, the CDR3 is TGTGCCAGCAAAAAGGACAGGGGTACAGATACGCAGTATTTT.

The genes are TRBV4-2 and TRBJ2-3; 8 positions match TRBD2. V gave up 4 bases and J gave up 1 base; unmatched junction bases: 10. The CDR3 covers 17 residues. Germline-derived CDR1 and CDR2 are LGHNA and YNFKEQ. This chain's CDR3 is CASSRGVLTSGTDTQYF. The CDR3 DNA reads TGTGCCAGCAGCCGGGGGGTTTTGACTAGCGGCACAGATACGCAGTATTTT.

The chain employs TRBV5-4 and TRBJ2-7; no clear D gene. Germline CDR1 and CDR2: SGHNT and YYREEE (reference sequence). Trimming took off 3 bases at V and 0 bases at J, with 10 bases between the two ends. This CDR3 is 14 amino acids long. The CDR3, as DNA: TGTGCCAGCAGCTCCGACGGAAACTCCTACGAGCAGTACTTC. Translation gives CASSSDGNSYEQYF.

The rearrangement links TRBV24-1 to TRBJ2-1; D may be TRBD2 (6 bases). Germline V lookup: CDR1 KGHDR, CDR2 SFDVKD. Trimming stripped 10 bases from V and 9 bases from J, with 15 bases between. This CDR3 comprises 12 residues. Here the CDR3 reads CATGWEAGEQFF. In nucleotides, the CDR3 is TGTGCCACTGGCTGGGAGGCGGGTGAGCAGTTCTTC.

This rearrangement joins TRBV30 to TRBJ2-7; the D is unclear. Germline assignment: CDR1 GTSNPN and CDR2 SVGIG (reference sequence). The ends were cut back, 0 bases at V and 3 bases at J, with 15 bases in the middle. This CDR3 is built from 15 residues. The CDR3 DNA reads TGTGCCTGGAGTGTACCGGCCCTTACCAGCTACGAGCAGTACTTC. Residues: CAWSVPALTSYEQYF.

The V and J genes are TRBV30 and TRBJ1-2; D is perhaps TRBD1 (6 bases). Per germline, CDR1 GTSNPN and CDR2 SVGIG (reference sequence). The CDR3 loop spans 17 amino acids. V gave up 3 bases and J gave up 7 bases, with 27 bases separating them. Written as DNA, the CDR3 is TGTGCCTGGAGCCCCGTAGTTGAGAGAAGGGACACTGGTGGCTACACCTTC. This translates into CAWSPVVERRDTGGYTF. The variable domain in full, with the rest retrieved from reference TRBV30 and TRBJ1-2, is SQTIHQWPATLVQPVGSPLSLECTVEGTSNPNLYWYRQAAGRGLQLLFYSVGIGQISSEVPQNLSASRPQDRQFILSSKKLLLSDSGFYLCAWSPVVERRDTGGYTFGSGTRLTVV.

This clone was seen more than once but under ten times. The V call is TRBV4-1, the J call TRBJ2-7, with 14 bases fitting TRBD2. The CDR3 is 18 residues long. In germline, CDR1 is MGHRA, CDR2 YSYEKL. The V and J ends lost 5 bases and 2 bases, in that order; junction bases with no gene match: 11. The CDR3 DNA reads TGCGCCAGCAGCTACCTACGGACTAGCGGGAGGCTCCCCTACGAGCAGTACTTC. This gives the protein CASSYLRTSGRLPYEQYF.

The chain employs TRBV7-2 and TRBJ1-1; D is unresolved. CDR1 is SGHTA and CDR2 is FQGNSA in the germline V gene. The CDR3 is 14 residues long. Trimming removed 1 base from V and 1 base from J, with 7 bases in between. The CDR3 DNA follows: TGTGCCAGCAGCTTAGTAGACGGGAACACTGAAGCTTTCTTT. Its translation: CASSLVDGNTEAFF.

The chain links TRBV2 to TRBJ2-3; no clear D. Germline assignment: CDR1 SNHLY and CDR2 FYNNEI. Trimming stripped 0 bases from V and 8 bases from J, with 3 bases between. CDR3 length equals 11 residues. CDR3 region: CASSEALTQYF. The CDR3 nucleotides are TGTGCCAGCAGTGAAGCGCTTACGCAGTATTTT.

The V and J genes are TRBV9 and TRBJ2-1; 8 bases fit TRBD2. Germline V gives CDR1 SGDLS, CDR2 YYNGEE. V lost 3 bases and J lost 0; bases outside the gene matches: 14. The CDR3 consists of 19 residues. CDR3 residues: CASSAPRTLAGSSYNEQFF. In DNA, the CDR3 is TGTGCCAGCAGCGCCCCTCGAACCTTAGCGGGGAGCTCCTACAATGAGCAGTTCTTC.

The CDR3 here is CASSSTGGGAQYF. CDR3 sequence (DNA): TGTGCCAGCAGCTCGACAGGGGGCGGGGCCCAGTACTTC. The chain combines TRBV7-6 with TRBJ2-5; 10 bases are shared with TRBD1. The CDR3 extends over 13 amino acids. From germline, CDR1 is SGHVS and CDR2 FNYEAQ. J was trimmed by 9 bases and V by 4 bases; bases with no gene match: 5.